The clone carrying this T cell receptor (beta chain) was counted once. This sample stems from a study of blood T cell repertoires in COVID-19. Profiled with immunoSEQ multiplex PCR; TCRdb holds only in-frame clones, not every one. The data show around 60,000 clones, about 73% seen once. Sequencing was done on a sample of peripheral blood. This sequence was found in a woman over 75 with acute or convalescent COVID-19.

CDR3 in DNA: TGTGCCAGCTCCAGGGGGACTAATGAAAAACTGTTTTTT. Protein sequence: CASSRGTNEKLFF. The chain combines TRBV18 with TRBJ1-4; TRBD1 aligns across 7 bases. The CDR3 is 13 residues long. J lost 2 bases, V lost 6 bases, and 0 bases had no gene match. Germline values: CDR1 KGHSH, CDR2 LQKENI.